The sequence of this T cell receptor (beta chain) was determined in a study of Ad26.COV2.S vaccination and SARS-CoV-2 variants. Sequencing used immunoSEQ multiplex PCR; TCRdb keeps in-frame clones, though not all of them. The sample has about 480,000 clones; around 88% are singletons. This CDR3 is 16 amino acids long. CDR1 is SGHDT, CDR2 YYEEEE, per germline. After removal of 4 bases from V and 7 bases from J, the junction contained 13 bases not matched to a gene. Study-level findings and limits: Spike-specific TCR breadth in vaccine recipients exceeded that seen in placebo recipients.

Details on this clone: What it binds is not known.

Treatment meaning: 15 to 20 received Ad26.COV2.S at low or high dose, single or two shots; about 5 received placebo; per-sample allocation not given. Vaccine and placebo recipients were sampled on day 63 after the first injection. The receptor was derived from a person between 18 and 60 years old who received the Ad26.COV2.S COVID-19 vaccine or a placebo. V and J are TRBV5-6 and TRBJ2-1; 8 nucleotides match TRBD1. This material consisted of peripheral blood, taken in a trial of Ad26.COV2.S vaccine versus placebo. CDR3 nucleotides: TGTGCCAGCAGCGCCCCCTCGGACAGGGTATGGAATGAGCAGTTCTTC. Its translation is CASSAPSDRVWNEQFF.